This T cell receptor (beta chain) was retrieved from a study of CD8 T cells in ankylosing spondylitis. General study points: Seemingly distinctive of ankylosing spondylitis blood was a TCR beta motif formed by eight highly homologous variants. Disease-associated clones were CD8+ and fairly uncommon in peripheral blood. Some motif variants were previously reported in reactive arthritis synovial fluid and blood. Significantly higher representation of disease-linked clones was reported for matched ankylosing spondylitis synovial fluid.

This clonotype appeared a few times. Its antigen is not identified. Making the TCR beta libraries involved quantitative 5'-RACE with molecular barcodes. A single record per CDR3 protein comes from TCRdb applying MiXCR to the 5' RACE reads. There are around 770,000 distinct CDR3 sequences in the sample; under 20% occur only once, and about 20% lies in the top ten. The germline gives CDR1 SNHLY, CDR2 FYNNEI. This CDR3 is 14 amino acids long. V dropped 7 bases and J dropped 0 bases, with 9 bases sitting between them. The receptor comes from a male donor with ankylosing spondylitis. The V call is TRBV2, the J call TRBJ1-4; D ambiguous. The specimen was blood, either unsorted or a sorted T cell fraction (not recorded which). Here the CDR3 reads CASTQRATNEKLFF. In DNA form, the CDR3 reads TGTGCCAGCACTCAGCGCGCAACTAATGAAAAACTGTTTTTT.